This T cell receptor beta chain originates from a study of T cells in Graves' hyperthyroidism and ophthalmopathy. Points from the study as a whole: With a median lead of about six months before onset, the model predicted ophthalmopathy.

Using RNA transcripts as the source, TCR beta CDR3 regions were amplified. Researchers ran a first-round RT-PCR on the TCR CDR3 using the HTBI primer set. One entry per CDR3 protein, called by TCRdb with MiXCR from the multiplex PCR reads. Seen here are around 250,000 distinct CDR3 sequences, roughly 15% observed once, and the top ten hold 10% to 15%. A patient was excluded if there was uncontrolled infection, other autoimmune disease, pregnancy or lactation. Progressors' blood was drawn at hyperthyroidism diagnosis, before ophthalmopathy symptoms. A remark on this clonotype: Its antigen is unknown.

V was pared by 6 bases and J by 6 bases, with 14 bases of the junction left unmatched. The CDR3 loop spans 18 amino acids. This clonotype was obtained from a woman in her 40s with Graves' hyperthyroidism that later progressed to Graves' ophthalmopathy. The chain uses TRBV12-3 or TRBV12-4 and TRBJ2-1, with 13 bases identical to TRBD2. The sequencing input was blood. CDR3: CASSPRGTSGTLSNEQFF. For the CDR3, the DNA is TGTGCCAGCAGCCCAAGGGGGACTAGCGGGACCCTGAGCAATGAGCAGTTCTTC.